This T cell receptor beta chain stems from a study of HIV-infected children after antiretroviral therapy interruption. Findings and caveats of the study: Naive CD4+ sequences overlapped less between time points once interruption began.

Germline V lookup: CDR1 MGHRA, CDR2 YSYEKL. Trimming removed 6 bases from V and 4 bases from J, with 14 bases in between. The CDR3 spans 14 residues. RNA-based 3' RACE libraries used unique molecular identifiers. TCRdb passed the 3' RACE reads through MiXCR, listing each CDR3 protein once. The repertoire includes more than 40,000 distinct CDR3 sequences, roughly 4% of them detected once, and approximately 0.7% sits in the top ten. As to treatment: PENTA 11 planned treatment interruption arm or continuous ART arm. Concerning this clonotype itself: Its antigen is undetermined.

The V call is TRBV4-1, the J call TRBJ2-3; D call uncertain. This clonotype originated in a pool of human donors with HIV. The sequencing used CD45RA+ CD4+ T cells from PBMCs, pooled from several time points, collected from a donor given antiretroviral therapy, either interrupted or continuous. Subset indicated: naive CD4+ CD45RA+ CD45RO- T cells. The CDR3 is CASRGIGTADTQYF. DNA for the CDR3: TGCGCCAGCAGGGGAATTGGAACCGCAGATACGCAGTATTTT.